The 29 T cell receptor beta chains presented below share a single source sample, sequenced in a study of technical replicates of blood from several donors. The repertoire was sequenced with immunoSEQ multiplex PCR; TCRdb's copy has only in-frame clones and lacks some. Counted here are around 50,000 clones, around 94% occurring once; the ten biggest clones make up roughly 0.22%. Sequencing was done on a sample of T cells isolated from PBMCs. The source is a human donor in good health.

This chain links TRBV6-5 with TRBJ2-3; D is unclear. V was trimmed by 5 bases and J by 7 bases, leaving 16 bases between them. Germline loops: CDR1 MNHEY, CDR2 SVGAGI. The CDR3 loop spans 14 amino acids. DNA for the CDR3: TGTGCCAGCAGTCAGACCACCGTGGGCCATACGCAGTATTTT. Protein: CASSQTTVGHTQYF.

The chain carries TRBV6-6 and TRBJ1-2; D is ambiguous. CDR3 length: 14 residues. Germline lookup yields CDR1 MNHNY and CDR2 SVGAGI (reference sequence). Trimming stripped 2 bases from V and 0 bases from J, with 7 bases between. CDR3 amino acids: CASSYGTANYGYTF. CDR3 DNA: TGTGCCAGCAGTTACGGTACAGCTAACTATGGCTACACCTTC.

The CDR3 sequence: CASSLILGSYEQYF. DNA of the CDR3: TGTGCCAGCAGCTTGATCCTAGGCTCCTACGAGCAGTACTTC. J is TRBJ2-7 and V is TRBV5-5; D not resolved. The CDR3 contains 14 residues. Trimming pared 1 base from V and 0 bases from J, leaving 8 bases between. Germline loops: CDR1 SGHKS, CDR2 YYEKEE (reference sequence). The full variable domain, rest sourced from reference TRBV5-5 and TRBJ2-7, is DAGVTQSPTHLIKTRGQQVTLRCSPISGHKSVSWYQQVLGQGPQFIFQYYEKEERGRGNFPDRFSARQFPNYSSELNVNALLLGDSALYLCASSLILGSYEQYFGPGTRLTVT.

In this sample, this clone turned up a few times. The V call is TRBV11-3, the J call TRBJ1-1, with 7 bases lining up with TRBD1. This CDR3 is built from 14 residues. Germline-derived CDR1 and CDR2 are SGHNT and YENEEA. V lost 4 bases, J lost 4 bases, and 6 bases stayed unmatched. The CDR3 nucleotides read TGTGCCAGCAGCTCTCCGGGACAGTTCACTGAAGCTTTCTTT. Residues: CASSSPGQFTEAFF.

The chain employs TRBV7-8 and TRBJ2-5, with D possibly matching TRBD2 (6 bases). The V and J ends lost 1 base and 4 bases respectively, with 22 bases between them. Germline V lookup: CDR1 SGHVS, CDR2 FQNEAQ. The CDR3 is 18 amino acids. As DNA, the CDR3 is TGTGCCAGCAGCTTAGGGCGACTAGAGGGTTGGCGGGGAGAGACCCAGTACTTC. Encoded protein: CASSLGRLEGWRGETQYF.

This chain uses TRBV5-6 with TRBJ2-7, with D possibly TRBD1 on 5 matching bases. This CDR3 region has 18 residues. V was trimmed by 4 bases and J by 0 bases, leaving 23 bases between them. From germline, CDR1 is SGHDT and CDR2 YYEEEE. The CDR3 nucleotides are TGTGCCAGCAGCAATCGAATTACAGGAAAAGTGTCCTCCTACGAGCAGTACTTC. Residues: CASSNRITGKVSSYEQYF.

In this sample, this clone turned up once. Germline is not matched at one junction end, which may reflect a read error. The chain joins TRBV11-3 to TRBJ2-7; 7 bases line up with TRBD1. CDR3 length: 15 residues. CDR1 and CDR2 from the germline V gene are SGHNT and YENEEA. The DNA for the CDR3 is TGTACCAGCAGCTTAGGTCGCAGGGGGTTCTACGAGCAGTACTTC. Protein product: CTSSLGRRGFYEQYF.

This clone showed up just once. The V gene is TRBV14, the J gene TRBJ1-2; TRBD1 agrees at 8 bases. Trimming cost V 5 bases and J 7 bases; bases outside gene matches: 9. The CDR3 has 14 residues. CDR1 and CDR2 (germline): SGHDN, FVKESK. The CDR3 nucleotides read TGTGCCAGCAGCTTATCTAGGACAGGGTCTGGCTACACCTTC. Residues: CASSLSRTGSGYTF.

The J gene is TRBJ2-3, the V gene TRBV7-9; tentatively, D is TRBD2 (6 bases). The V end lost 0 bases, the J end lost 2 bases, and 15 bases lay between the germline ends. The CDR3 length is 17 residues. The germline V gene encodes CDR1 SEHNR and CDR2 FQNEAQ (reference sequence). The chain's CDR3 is CASSLARGGASTDTQYF. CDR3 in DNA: TGTGCCAGCAGCTTAGCGCGCGGCGGGGCTTCCACAGATACGCAGTATTTT.

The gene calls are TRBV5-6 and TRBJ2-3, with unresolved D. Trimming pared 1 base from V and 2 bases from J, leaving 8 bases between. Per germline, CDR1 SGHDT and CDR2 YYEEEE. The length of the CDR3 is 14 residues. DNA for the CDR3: TGTGCCAGCAGCTTGCACCAGTACACAGATACGCAGTATTTT. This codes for CASSLHQYTDTQYF.

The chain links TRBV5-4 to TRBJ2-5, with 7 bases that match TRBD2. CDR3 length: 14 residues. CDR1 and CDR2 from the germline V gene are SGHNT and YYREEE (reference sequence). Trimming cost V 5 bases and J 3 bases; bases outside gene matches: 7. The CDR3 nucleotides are TGTGCCAGCAGGGATCGGGGGGTTAAAGAGACCCAGTACTTC. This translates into CASRDRGVKETQYF.

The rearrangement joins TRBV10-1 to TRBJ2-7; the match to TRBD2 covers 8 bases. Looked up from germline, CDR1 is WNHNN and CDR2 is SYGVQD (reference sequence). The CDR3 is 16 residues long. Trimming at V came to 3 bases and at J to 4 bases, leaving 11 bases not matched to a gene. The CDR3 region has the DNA TGCGCCAGCAGTGATTCCCTTGGCGGGAGGTCGTACGAGCAGTACTTC. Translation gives CASSDSLGGRSYEQYF.

The CDR3, as DNA: TGCGCCAGCAGTGAGTCGAAATCCGGGACTAGCGGGAGATCCTACGAGCAGTACTTC. Amino acid sequence: CASSESKSGTSGRSYEQYF. The V gene is TRBV10-1, the J gene TRBJ2-7; TRBD2 matches at 14 bases. The J segment lost 1 base and the V segment lost 0 bases, leaving 8 bases of the junction unmatched. Germline assignment: CDR1 WNHNN and CDR2 SYGVQD (reference sequence). This CDR3 region has 19 residues.

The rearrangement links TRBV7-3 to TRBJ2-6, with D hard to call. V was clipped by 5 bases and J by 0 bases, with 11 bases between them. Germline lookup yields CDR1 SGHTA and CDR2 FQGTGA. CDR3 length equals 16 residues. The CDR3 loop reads CASSLGRHSGANVLTF. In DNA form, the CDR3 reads TGTGCCAGCAGCCTAGGCCGTCACTCTGGGGCCAACGTCCTGACTTTC.

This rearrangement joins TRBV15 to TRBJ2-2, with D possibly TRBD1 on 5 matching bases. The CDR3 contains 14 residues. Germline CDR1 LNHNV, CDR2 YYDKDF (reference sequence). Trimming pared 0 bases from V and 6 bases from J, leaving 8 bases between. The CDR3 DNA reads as TGTGCCACCAGCAGAGAAGGGGCACCCGGGGAGCTGTTTTTT. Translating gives CATSREGAPGELFF.

For the CDR3, the DNA is TGTGCCAGCAGCTTGACCCGGCGGGAGCGGCGGGAGAACTACGAGCAGTACTTC. Translating it yields CASSLTRRERRENYEQYF. The genes are TRBV11-3 and TRBJ2-7; 7 nucleotides agree with TRBD2. V lost 3 bases and J lost 3; bases outside the gene matches: 17. This CDR3 has 18 residues. Germline loops: CDR1 SGHNT, CDR2 YENEEA.

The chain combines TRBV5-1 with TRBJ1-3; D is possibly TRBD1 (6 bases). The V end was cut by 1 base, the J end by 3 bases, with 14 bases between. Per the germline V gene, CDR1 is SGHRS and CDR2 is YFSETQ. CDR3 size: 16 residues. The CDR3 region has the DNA TGCGCCAGCAGCTTGTCCCCCCAGGGGCTTGGAAACACCATATATTTT. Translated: CASSLSPQGLGNTIYF.

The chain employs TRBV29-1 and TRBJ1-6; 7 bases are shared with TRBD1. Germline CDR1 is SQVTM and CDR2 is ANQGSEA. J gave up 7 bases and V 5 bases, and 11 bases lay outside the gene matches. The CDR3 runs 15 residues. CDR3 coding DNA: TGCAGCGTTACGATATCGACAGGGCGGAATTCACCCCTCCACTTT. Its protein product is CSVTISTGRNSPLHF.

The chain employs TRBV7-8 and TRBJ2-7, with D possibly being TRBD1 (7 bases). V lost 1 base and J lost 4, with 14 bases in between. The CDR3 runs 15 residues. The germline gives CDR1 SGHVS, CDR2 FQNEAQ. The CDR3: CASSLETGDWYEQYF. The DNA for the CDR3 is TGTGCCAGCAGCTTAGAAACAGGGGACTGGTACGAGCAGTACTTC.

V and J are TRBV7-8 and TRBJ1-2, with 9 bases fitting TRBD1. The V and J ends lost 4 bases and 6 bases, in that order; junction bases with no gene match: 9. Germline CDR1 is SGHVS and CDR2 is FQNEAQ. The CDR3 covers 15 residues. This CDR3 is CASSSILQGADGYTF. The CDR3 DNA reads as TGTGCCAGCAGCTCGATTCTACAGGGGGCGGATGGCTACACCTTC.

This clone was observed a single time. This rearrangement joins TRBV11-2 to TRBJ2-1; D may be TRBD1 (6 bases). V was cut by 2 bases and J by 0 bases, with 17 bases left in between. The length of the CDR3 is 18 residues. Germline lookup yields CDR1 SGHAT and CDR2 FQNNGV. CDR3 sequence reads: CASSLFRGGQSSYNEQFF. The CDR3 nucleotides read TGTGCCAGCAGCTTATTTCGTGGGGGACAAAGCTCCTACAATGAGCAGTTCTTC.

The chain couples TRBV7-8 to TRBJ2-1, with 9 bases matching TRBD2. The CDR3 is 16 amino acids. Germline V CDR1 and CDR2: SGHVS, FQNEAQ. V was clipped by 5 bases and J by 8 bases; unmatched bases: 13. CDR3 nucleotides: TGTGCCAGCAGCGTGTTTGGCGGGAGGGCCATGGATGAGCAGTTCTTC. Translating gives CASSVFGGRAMDEQFF. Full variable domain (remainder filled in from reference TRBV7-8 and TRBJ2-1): GAGVSQSPRYKVAKRGQDVALRCDPISGHVSLFWYQQALGQGPEFLTYFQNEAQLDKSGLPSDRFFAERPEGSVSTLKIQRTQQEDSAVYLCASSVFGGRAMDEQFFGPGTRLTVL.

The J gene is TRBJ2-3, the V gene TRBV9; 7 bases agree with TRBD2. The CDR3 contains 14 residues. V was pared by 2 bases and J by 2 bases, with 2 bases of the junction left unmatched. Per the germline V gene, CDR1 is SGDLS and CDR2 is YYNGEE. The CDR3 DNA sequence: TGTGCCAGCAGCGTTGCGGGGGACACAGATACGCAGTATTTT. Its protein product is CASSVAGDTDTQYF. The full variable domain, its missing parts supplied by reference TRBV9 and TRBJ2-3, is DSGVTQTPKHLITATGQRVTLRCSPRSGDLSVYWYQQSLDQGLQFLIQYYNGEERAKGNILERFSAQQFPDLHSELNLSSLELGDSALYFCASSVAGDTDTQYFGPGTRLTVL.

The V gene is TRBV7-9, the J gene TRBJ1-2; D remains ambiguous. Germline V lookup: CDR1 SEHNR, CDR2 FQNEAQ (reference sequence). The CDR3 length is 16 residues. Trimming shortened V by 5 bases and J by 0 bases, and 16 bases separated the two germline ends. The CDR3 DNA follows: TGTGCCAGCAGCCGGGGAGTCAGTGATACTAACTATGGCTACACCTTC. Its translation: CASSRGVSDTNYGYTF.

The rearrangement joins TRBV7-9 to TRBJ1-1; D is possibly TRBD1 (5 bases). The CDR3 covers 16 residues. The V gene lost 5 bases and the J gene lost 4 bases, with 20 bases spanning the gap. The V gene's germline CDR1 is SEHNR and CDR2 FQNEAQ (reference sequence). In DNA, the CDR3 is TGTGCCAGCAGCACCGTGCGGGGCCCCATGAGCACTGAAGCTTTCTTT. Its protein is CASSTVRGPMSTEAFF.

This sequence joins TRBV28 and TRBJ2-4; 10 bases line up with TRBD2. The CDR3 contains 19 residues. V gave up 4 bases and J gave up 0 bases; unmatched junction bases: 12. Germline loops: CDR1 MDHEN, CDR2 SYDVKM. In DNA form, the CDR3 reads TGTGCCAGCAGTTCTGGACTAGCGGATTCCCCCCTAGCCAAAAACATTCAGTACTTC. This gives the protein CASSSGLADSPLAKNIQYF.

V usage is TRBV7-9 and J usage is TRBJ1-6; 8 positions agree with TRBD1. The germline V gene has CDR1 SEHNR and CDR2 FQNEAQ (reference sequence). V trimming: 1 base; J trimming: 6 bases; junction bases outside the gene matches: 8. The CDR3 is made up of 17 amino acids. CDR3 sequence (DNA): TGTGCCAGCAGCTTAGGCCGGACAGGGATTCGTAATTCACCCCTCCACTTT. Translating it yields CASSLGRTGIRNSPLHF.

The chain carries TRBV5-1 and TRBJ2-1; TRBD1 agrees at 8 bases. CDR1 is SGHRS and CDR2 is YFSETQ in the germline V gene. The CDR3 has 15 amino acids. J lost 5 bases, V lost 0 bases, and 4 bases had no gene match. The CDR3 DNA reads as TGCGCCAGCAGCTTGGCGACAGGGGTCAACAATGAGCAGTTCTTC. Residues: CASSLATGVNNEQFF.

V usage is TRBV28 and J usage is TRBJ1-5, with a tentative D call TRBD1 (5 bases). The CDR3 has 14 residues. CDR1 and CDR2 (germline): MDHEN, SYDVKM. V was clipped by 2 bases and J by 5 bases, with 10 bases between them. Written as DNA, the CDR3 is TGTGCCAGCAGTTTAGGGTCGGGGGATCAGCCCCAGCATTTT. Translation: CASSLGSGDQPQHF.